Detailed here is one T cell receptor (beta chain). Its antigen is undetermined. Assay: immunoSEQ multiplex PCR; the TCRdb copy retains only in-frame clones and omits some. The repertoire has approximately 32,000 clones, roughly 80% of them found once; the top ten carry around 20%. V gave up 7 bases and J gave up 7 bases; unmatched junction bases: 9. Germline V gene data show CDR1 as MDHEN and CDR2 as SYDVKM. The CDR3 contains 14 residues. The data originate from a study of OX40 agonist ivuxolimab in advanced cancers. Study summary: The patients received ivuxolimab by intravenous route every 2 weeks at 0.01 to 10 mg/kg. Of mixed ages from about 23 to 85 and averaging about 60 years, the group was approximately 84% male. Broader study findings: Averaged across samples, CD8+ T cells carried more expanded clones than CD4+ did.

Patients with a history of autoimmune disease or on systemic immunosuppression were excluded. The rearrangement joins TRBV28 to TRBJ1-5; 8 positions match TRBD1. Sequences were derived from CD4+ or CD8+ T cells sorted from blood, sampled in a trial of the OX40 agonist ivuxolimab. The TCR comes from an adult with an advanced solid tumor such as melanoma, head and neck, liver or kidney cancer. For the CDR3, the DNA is TGTGCCAGCACCCCGGACAGGGAAGGCCAGCCCCAGCATTTT. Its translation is CASTPDREGQPQHF.